A selection of T cell receptor beta chains follows, all from one sample in a study of OX40 agonist ivuxolimab in advanced cancers. TCRdb's copy holds only in-frame clones and misses some; the assay was immunoSEQ multiplex PCR. The table has about 19,000 clones, under 70% seen once. Here the sequenced sample was CD4+ or CD8+ T cells sorted from blood, taken in a trial of the OX40 agonist ivuxolimab. The receptors were gathered from an adult with an advanced solid tumor such as melanoma, head and neck, liver or kidney cancer. The CDR3 runs from the conserved cysteine through the conserved F or W. A D gene is named only where the DNA matches it firmly. Clone size, where shown, is once, few, many, or a class for clones that have expanded.

cdr3_nt cdr3_aa d_call clone_size j_call v_call
TGTGCCAGCAGCTTAACCCCCCTCGGTGTCACCAAAAACATTCAGTACTTC CASSLTPLGVTKNIQYF NA NA TRBJ2-4 TRBV7-8
TGTGCCAGCAGTGAATTAGTGGGACCAACGAGGACTGAAGCTTTCTTT CASSELVGPTRTEAFF NA NA TRBJ1-1 TRBV25-1
TGTGCCAGCAGTTTATACGGGACTAGCGGGAGCGGCGAGCAGTACTTC CASSLYGTSGSGEQYF TRBD2 few TRBJ2-7 TRBV27
TGTGCCAGTCTGGGACCATCCTACGAGCAGTACTTC CASLGPSYEQYF NA medium-sized TRBJ2-7 TRBV28
TGTGCCAGCAGACAGGGGATAGGGACCGGGGAGCTGTTTTTT CASRQGIGTGELFF TRBD1 NA TRBJ2-2 TRBV27
TGTGCCAGTAGTATTGGAGGAAACACCATATATTTT CASSIGGNTIYF NA large TRBJ1-3 TRBV19
TGTGCCAGCATGGTGGGGATGAACACTGAAGCTTTCTTT CASMVGMNTEAFF NA once TRBJ1-1 TRBV28
TGTGCCAGCAGCAAGGGCCAACTCCTGAACGAGCAGTACTTC CASSKGQLLNEQYF NA once TRBJ2-7 TRBV5-6
TGTGCCACCAGCAGAGCCCGACTAGAAATAGAGACCCAGTACTTC CATSRARLEIETQYF NA NA TRBJ2-5 TRBV15
TGCAGCGTTGCTCTAGCGATCACCGGGGAGCTGTTTTTT CSVALAITGELFF NA once TRBJ2-2 TRBV29-1
TGTGCCAGCAGGCCGGGTCCAGAGACCCAGTACTTC CASRPGPETQYF NA NA TRBJ2-5 TRBV7-2
TGTGCCAGCAGGGGGACTCATACCCCCTATTTT CASRGTHTPYF NA NA TRBJ2-2 TRBV2
TGTGCCAGCAGTTTACCCGGGCAGCGGCAGTTCTTC CASSLPGQRQFF NA few TRBJ2-1 TRBV28
TGCGCCGAAGCCCAGGGGGGGACTAGATCACCCCTCCACTTT CAEAQGGTRSPLHF TRBD1 once TRBJ1-6 TRBV5-1
TGTGCCAGCAGCGTAGGCGGGGATTGGTACGAGCAGTACTTC CASSVGGDWYEQYF NA NA TRBJ2-7 TRBV9
TGTGCCATCAGTGACGCGCGGGAGAATCCCAACAATGAGCAGTTCTTC CAISDARENPNNEQFF TRBD2 NA TRBJ2-1 TRBV10-3
TGTGCCAGCAGCTTAGCTAAGGAGAACAATCAGCCCCAGCATTTT CASSLAKENNQPQHF NA medium-sized TRBJ1-5 TRBV7-2